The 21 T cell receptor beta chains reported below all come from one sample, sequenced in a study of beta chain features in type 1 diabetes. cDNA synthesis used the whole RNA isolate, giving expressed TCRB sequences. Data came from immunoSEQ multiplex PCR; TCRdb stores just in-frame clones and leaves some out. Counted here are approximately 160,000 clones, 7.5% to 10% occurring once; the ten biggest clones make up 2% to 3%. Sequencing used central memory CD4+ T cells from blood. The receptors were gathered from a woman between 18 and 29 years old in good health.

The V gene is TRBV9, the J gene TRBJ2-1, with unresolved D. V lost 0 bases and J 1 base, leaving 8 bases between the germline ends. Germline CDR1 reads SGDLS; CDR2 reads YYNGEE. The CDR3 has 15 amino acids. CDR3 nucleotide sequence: TGTGCCAGCAGCGTAGCAGGCGAATCCTACAATGAGCAGTTCTTC. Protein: CASSVAGESYNEQFF.

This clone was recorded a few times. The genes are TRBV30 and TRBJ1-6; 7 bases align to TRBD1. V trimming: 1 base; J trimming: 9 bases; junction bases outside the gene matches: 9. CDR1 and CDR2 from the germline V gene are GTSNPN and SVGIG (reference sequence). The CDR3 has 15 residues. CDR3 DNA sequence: TGTGCCTGGAGTGCCCGAGGGGGCGCATCTTCACCCCTCCACTTT. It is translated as CAWSARGGASSPLHF.

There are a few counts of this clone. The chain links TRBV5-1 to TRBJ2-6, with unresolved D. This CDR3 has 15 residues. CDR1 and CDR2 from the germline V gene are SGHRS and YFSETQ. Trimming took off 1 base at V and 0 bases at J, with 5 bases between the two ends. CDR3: CASSLSISGANVLTF. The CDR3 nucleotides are TGCGCCAGCAGCTTGTCAATCTCTGGGGCCAACGTCCTGACTTTC.

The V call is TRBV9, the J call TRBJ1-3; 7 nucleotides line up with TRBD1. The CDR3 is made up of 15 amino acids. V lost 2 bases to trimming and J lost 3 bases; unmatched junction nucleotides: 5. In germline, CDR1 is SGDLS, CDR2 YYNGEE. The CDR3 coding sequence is TGTGCCAGCAGCGTGGGACAGTTCGGTGGAAACACCATATATTTT. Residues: CASSVGQFGGNTIYF.

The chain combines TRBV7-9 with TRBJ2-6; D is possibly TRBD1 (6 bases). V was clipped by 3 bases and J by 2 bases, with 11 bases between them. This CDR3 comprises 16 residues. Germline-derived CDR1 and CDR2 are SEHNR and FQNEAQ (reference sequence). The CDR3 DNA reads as TGTGCCAGCAGCTTCAACAGGGATGCTGGGGCCAACGTCCTGACTTTC. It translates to CASSFNRDAGANVLTF.

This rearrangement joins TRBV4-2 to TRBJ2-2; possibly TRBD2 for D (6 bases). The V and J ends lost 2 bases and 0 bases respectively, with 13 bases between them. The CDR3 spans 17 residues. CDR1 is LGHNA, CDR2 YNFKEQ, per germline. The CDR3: CASSQTGVRTNTGELFF. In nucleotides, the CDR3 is TGTGCCAGCAGCCAAACGGGGGTTCGGACGAACACCGGGGAGCTGTTTTTT.

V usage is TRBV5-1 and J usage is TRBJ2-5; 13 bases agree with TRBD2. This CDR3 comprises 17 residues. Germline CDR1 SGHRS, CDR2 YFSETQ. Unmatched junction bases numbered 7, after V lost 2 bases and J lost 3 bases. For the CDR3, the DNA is TGCGCCAGCAGCTTTTCAGTCGGACTAGCGGGAGAAGAGACCCAGTACTTC. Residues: CASSFSVGLAGEETQYF.

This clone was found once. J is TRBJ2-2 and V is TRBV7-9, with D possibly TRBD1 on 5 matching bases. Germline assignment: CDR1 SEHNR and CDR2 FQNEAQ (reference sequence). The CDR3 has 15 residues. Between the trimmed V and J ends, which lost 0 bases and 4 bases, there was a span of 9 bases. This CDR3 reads CASSLAGRGTGELFF. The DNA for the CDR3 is TGTGCCAGCAGCTTAGCGGGTAGGGGCACCGGGGAGCTGTTTTTT. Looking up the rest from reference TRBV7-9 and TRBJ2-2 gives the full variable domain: DTGVSQNPRHKITKRGQNVTFRCDPISEHNRLYWYRQTLGQGPEFLTYFQNEAQLEKSRLLSDRFSAERPKGSFSTLEIQRTEQGDSAMYLCASSLAGRGTGELFFGEGSRLTVL.

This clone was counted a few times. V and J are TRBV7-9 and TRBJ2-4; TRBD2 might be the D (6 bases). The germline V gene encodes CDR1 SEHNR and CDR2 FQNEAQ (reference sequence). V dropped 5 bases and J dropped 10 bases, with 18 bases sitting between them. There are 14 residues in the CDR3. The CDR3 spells CASSPGDRRGIQYF. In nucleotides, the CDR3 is TGTGCCAGCAGCCCCGGGGACCGCCGGGGGATTCAGTACTTC.

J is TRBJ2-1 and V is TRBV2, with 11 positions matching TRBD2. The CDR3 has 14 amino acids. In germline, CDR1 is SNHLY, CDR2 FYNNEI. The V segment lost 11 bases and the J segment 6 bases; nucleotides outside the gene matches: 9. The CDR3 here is CASWTSGHSNEQFF. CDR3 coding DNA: TGTGCCTCATGGACTAGCGGGCATAGCAATGAGCAGTTCTTC.

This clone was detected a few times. CDR3: CASSVAPGYEQYF. The CDR3 DNA follows: TGTGCCAGCAGCGTAGCCCCCGGCTACGAGCAGTACTTC. This sequence joins TRBV9 and TRBJ2-7; D uncertain. This CDR3 comprises 13 residues. Trimming cost V 0 bases and J 3 bases, with 7 bases left between them. The germline V gene has CDR1 SGDLS and CDR2 YYNGEE.

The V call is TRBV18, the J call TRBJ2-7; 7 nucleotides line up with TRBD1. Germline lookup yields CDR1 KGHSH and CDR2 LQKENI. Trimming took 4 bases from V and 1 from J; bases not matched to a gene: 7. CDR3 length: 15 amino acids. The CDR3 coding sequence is TGTGCCAGCTCACTTGGGACAGATGCTTCCTACGAGCAGTACTTC. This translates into CASSLGTDASYEQYF.

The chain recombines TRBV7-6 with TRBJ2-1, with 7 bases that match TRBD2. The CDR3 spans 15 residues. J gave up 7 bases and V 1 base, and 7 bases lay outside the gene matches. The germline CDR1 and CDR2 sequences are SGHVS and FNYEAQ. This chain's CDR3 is CASSLVETSYNEQFF. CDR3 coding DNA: TGTGCCAGCAGCTTAGTGGAGACTAGCTATAATGAGCAGTTCTTC.

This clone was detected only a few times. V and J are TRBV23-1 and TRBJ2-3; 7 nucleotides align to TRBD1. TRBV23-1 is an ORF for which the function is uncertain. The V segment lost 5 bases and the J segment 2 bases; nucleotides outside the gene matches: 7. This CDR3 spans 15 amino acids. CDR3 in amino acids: CASSLGQTYTDTQYF. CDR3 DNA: TGCGCCAGCAGTTTGGGACAGACTTACACAGATACGCAGTATTTT.

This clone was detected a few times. CDR3 protein: CAGLAYEAFF. CDR3 DNA: TGTGCCGGGCTGGCATATGAAGCTTTCTTT. The gene calls are TRBV30 and TRBJ1-1; D ambiguous. The ends were cut back, 8 bases at V and 7 bases at J, with 11 bases in the middle. The CDR3 is 10 amino acids. Germline assignment: CDR1 GTSNPN and CDR2 SVGIG (reference sequence).

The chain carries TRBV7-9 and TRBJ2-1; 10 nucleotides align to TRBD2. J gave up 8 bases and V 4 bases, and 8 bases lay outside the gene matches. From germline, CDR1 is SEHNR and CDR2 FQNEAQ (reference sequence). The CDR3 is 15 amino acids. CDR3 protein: CASSSQREGFHEQFF. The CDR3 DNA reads TGTGCCAGCAGCTCCCAGCGGGAGGGCTTTCATGAGCAGTTCTTC.

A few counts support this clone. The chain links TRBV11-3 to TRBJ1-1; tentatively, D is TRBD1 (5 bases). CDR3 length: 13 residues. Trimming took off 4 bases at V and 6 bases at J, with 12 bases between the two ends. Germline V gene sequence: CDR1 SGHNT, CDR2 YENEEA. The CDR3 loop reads CASSYDGAPEAFF. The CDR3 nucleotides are TGTGCCAGCAGCTACGATGGGGCCCCTGAAGCTTTCTTT.

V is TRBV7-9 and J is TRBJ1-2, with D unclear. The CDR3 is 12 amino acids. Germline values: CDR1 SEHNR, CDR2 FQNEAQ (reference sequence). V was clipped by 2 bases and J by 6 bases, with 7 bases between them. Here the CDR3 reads CASSLNADGYTF. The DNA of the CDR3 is TGTGCCAGCAGCTTAAACGCAGATGGCTACACCTTC.

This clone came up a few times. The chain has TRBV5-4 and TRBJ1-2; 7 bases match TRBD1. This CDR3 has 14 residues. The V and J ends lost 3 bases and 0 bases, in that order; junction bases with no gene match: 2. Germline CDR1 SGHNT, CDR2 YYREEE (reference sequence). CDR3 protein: CASSSGTANYGYTF. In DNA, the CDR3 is TGTGCCAGCAGCTCCGGGACAGCTAACTATGGCTACACCTTC.

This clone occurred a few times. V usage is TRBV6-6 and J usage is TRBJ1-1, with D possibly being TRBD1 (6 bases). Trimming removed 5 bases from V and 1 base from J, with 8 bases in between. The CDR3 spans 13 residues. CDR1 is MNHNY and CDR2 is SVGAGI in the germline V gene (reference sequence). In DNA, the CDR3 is TGTGCCAGCAGTGAGACAGGGAACACTGAAGCTTTCTTT. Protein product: CASSETGNTEAFF.

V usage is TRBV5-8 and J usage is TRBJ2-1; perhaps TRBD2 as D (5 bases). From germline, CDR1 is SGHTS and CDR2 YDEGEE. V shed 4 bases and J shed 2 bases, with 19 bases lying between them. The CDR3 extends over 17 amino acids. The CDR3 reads CASSQESGSETYNEQFF. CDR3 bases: TGTGCCAGCAGCCAGGAAAGTGGTAGCGAGACCTACAATGAGCAGTTCTTC.